The 9 T cell receptor beta chains listed next were all sequenced from one sample in a study of T cells expressing NK-cell markers. TCRdb reprocessed the 5' RACE reads and reports one entry per CDR3 protein, with no DNA. The sample includes hundreds of thousands of distinct CDR3 sequences. The material sequenced was blood T cells: a sorted CD56 or NKG2C T cell subset, CD4+ or CD8+ T cells, or bulk PBMC T cells (not recorded which). The receptors here all came from a woman between 18 and 70 years old in good health.

V gene TRBV7-9 combines with J gene TRBJ2-1; the TRBD2 assignment by TCRdb is unverifiable without DNA. This CDR3 spans 17 amino acids. Germline V gene sequence: CDR1 SEHNR, CDR2 FQNEAQ (reference sequence). Here the CDR3 reads CASSLGVRTSGSNEQFF.

The chain is built from TRBV5-1 and TRBJ2-1; no DNA is available, so the TRBD2 call from TCRdb remains unchecked. This CDR3 is 13 amino acids long. Per the germline V gene, CDR1 is SGHRS and CDR2 is YFSETQ. The CDR3 spells CASSPTTSGSWIF.

The genes are TRBV3-1 and TRBJ1-2; without DNA, the TCRdb call of TRBD1 cannot be checked. Germline V CDR1 and CDR2: LGHDT, YNNKEL (reference sequence). The CDR3 is 13 amino acids. CDR3 loop: CASSHRRQPGYTF.

V and J are TRBV7-2 and TRBJ2-7. This CDR3 has 12 amino acids. Germline-derived CDR1 and CDR2 are SGHTA and FQGNSA. The CDR3 loop is CASSLKIYEQYF.

The chain links TRBV18 to TRBJ2-1. Germline V lookup: CDR1 KGHSH, CDR2 LQKENI. This CDR3 contains 12 residues. The chain's CDR3 is CASSPLAIEQFF. Based on the CDR3 plus reference TRBV18 and TRBJ2-1, the full variable domain is NAGVMQNPRHLVRRRGQEARLRCSPMKGHSHVYWYRQLPEEGLKFMVYLQKENIIDESGMPKERFSAEFPKEGPSILRIQQVVRGDSAAYFCASSPLAIEQFFGPGTRLTVL.

The chain combines TRBV10-3 with TRBJ1-1. The CDR3 spans 12 residues. CDR1 and CDR2 from the germline V gene are ENHRY and SYGVKD. The CDR3 sequence: CAISEDELKAFF.

The V gene is TRBV6-5, the J gene TRBJ2-7. The CDR3 has 15 amino acids. The germline CDR1 and CDR2 sequences are MNHEY and SVGAGI. The CDR3 sequence is CASSYSRTTNYEQYF.

The chain recombines TRBV6-1 with TRBJ1-2; TCRdb names TRBD1, which stays unverified in the absence of DNA. This CDR3 has 14 residues. CDR1 MNHNS and CDR2 SASEGT come from the germline V gene. CDR3 amino acids: CASALRDNLYGYTF.

J is TRBJ2-1 and V is TRBV24-1; TCRdb indicates TRBD2, and absent DNA this call remains unverified. Germline V gene lookup returns CDR1 KGHDR and CDR2 SFDVKD. This CDR3 contains 15 residues. CDR3 in amino acids: CATSSGTSGSNEQFF.